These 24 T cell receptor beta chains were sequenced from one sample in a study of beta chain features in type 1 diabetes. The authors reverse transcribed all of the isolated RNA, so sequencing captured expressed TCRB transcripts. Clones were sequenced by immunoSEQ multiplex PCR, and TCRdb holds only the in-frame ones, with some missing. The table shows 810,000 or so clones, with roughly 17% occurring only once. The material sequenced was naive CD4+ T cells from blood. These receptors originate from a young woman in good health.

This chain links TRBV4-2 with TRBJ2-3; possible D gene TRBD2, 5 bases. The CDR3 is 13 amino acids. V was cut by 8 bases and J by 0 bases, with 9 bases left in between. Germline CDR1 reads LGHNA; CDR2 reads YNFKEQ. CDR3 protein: CASARGSTDTQYF. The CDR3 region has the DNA TGTGCCAGCGCTCGCGGGAGCACAGATACGCAGTATTTT.

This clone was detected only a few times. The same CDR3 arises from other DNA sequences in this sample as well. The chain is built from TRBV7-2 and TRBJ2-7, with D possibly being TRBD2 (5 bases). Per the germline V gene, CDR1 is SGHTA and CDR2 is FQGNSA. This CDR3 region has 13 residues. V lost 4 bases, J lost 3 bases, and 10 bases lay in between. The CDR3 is CASSSPGNYEQYF. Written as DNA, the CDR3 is TGTGCCAGCAGCTCGCCGGGGAACTACGAGCAGTACTTC. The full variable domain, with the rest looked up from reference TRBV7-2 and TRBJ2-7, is GAGVSQSPSNKVTEKGKDVELRCDPISGHTALYWYRQSLGQGLEFLIYFQGNSAPDKSGLPSDRFSAERTGGSVSTLTIQRTQQEDSAVYLCASSSPGNYEQYFGPGTRLTVT.

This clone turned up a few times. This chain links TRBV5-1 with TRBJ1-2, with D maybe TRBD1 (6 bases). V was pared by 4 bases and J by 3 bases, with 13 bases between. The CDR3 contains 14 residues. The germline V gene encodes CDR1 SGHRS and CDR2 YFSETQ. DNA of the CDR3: TGCGCCAGCAGCCCAGGGGCGGATGACTATGGCTACACCTTC. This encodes CASSPGADDYGYTF. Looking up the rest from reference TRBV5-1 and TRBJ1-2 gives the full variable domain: KAGVTQTPRYLIKTRGQQVTLSCSPISGHRSVSWYQQTPGQGLQFLFEYFSETQRNKGNFPGRFSGRQFSNSRSEMNVSTLELGDSALYLCASSPGADDYGYTFGSGTRLTVV.

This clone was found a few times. CDR3: CASSGVTAGYTQYF. CDR3 nucleotide sequence: TGTGCCAGCAGCGGGGTGACAGCCGGCTATACGCAGTATTTT. The chain links TRBV9 to TRBJ2-3, with TRBD1 as a possible D gene (5 bases). Germline V gene lookup returns CDR1 SGDLS and CDR2 YYNGEE. This CDR3 contains 14 residues. With 3 bases removed from V and 7 bases from J, the gap between germline ends came to 15 bases. The variable domain in full, with the rest retrieved from reference TRBV9 and TRBJ2-3, is DSGVTQTPKHLITATGQRVTLRCSPRSGDLSVYWYQQSLDQGLQFLIQYYNGEERAKGNILERFSAQQFPDLHSELNLSSLELGDSALYFCASSGVTAGYTQYFGPGTRLTVL.

CDR3 protein: CASSLGTSGYTDTQYF. The CDR3 DNA sequence: TGTGCCAGCAGCTTAGGGACTAGCGGATACACAGATACGCAGTATTTT. The rearrangement uses TRBV11-3 and TRBJ2-3; 10 nucleotides agree with TRBD2. This CDR3 region has 16 residues. The V and J ends lost 1 base and 2 bases, in that order; junction bases with no gene match: 3. Germline values: CDR1 SGHNT, CDR2 YENEEA.

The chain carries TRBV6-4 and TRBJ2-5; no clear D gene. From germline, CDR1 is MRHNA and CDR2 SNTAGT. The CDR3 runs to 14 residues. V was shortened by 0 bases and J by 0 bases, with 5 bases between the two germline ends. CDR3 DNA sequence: TGTGCCAGCAGTGACTCGACGCACCAAGAGACCCAGTACTTC. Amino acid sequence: CASSDSTHQETQYF.

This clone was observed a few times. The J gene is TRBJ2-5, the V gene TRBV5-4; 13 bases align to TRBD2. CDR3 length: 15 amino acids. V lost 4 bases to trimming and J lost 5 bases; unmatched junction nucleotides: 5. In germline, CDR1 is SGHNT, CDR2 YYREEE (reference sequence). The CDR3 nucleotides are TGTGCCAGCAGCGCGGGACTAGCGGGAAGGGAGACCCAGTACTTC. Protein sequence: CASSAGLAGRETQYF.

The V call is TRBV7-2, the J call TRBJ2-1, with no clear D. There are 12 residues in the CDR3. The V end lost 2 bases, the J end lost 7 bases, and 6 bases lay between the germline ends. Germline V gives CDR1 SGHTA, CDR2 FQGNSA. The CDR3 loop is CASSLPLNEQFF. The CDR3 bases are TGTGCCAGCAGCTTACCTCTGAATGAGCAGTTCTTC.

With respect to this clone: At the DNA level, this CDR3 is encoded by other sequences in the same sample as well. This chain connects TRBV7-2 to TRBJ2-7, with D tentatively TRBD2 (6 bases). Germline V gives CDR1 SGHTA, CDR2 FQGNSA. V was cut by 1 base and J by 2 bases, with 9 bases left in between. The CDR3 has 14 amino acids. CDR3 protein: CASSLGGGPYEQYF. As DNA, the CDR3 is TGTGCCAGCAGCTTAGGGGGAGGCCCCTACGAGCAGTACTTC.

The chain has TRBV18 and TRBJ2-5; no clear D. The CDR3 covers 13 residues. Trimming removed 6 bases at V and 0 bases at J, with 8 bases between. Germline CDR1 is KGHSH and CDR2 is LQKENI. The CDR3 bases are TGTGCCAGCTCCCCAAAGTACCAAGAGACCCAGTACTTC. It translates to CASSPKYQETQYF. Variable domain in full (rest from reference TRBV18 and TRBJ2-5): NAGVMQNPRHLVRRRGQEARLRCSPMKGHSHVYWYRQLPEEGLKFMVYLQKENIIDESGMPKERFSAEFPKEGPSILRIQQVVRGDSAAYFCASSPKYQETQYFGPGTRLLVL.

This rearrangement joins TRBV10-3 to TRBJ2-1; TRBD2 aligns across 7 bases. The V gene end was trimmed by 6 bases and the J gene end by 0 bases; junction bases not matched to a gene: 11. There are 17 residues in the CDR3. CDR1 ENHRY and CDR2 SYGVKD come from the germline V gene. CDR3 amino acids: CAISGGRGTSSYNEQFF. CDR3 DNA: TGTGCCATCAGCGGCGGGAGAGGCACTAGCTCCTACAATGAGCAGTTCTTC.

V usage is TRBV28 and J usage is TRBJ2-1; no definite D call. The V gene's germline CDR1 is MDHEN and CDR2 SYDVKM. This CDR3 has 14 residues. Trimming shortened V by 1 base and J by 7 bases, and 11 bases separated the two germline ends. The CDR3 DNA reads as TGTGCCAGCAGTTTATCAGGCGTCGGTAATGAGCAGTTCTTC. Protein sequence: CASSLSGVGNEQFF.

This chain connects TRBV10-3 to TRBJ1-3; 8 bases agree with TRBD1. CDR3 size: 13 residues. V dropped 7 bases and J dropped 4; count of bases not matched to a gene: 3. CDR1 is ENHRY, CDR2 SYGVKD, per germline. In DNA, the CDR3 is TGTGCCATCACCGGACAGGGCGGAAACACCATATATTTT. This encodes CAITGQGGNTIYF.

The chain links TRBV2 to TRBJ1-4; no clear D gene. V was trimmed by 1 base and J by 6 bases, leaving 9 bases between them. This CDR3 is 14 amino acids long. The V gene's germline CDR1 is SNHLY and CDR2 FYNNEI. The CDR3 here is CASSEGVSDEKLFF. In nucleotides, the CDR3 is TGTGCCAGCAGTGAAGGGGTTTCTGATGAAAAACTGTTTTTT.

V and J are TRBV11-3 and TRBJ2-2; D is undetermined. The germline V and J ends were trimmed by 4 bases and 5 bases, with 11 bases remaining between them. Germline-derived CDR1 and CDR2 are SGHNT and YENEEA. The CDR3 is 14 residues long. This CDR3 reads CASSYRSGTGELFF. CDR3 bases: TGTGCCAGCAGCTATAGGTCCGGAACCGGGGAGCTGTTTTTT.

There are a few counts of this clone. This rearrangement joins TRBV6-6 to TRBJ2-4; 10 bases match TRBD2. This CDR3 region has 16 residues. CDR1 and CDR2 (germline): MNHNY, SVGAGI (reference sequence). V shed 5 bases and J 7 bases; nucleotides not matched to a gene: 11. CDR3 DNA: TGTGCCAGCAGTCCCCTTAGCGGGAGGCCCCCTAACATTCAGTACTTC. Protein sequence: CASSPLSGRPPNIQYF.

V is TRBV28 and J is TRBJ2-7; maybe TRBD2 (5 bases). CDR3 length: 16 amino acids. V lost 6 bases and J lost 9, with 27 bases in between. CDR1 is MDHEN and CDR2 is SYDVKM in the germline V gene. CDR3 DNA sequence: TGTGCCAGCAGCTACCTGGGGAGCCAAGGTATAACCGGGCAGTACTTC. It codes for CASSYLGSQGITGQYF.

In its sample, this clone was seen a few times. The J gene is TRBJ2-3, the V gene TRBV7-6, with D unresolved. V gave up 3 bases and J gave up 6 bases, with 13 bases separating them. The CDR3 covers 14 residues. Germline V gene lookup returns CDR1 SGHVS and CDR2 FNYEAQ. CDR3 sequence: CASSFGLSEDTQYF. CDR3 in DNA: TGTGCCAGCAGCTTCGGGCTGTCGGAGGATACGCAGTATTTT. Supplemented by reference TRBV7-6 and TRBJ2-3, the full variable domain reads GAGVSQSPRYKVTKRGQDVALRCDPISGHVSLYWYRQALGQGPEFLTYFNYEAQQDKSGLPNDRFSAERPEGSISTLTIQRTEQRDSAMYRCASSFGLSEDTQYFGPGTRLTVL.

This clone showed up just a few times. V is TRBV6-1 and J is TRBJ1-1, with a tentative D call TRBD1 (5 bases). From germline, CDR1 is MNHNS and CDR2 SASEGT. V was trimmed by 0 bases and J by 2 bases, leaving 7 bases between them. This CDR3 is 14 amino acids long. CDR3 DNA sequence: TGTGCCAGCAGTGAAGCGGGGGGAAACACTGAAGCTTTCTTT. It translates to CASSEAGGNTEAFF.

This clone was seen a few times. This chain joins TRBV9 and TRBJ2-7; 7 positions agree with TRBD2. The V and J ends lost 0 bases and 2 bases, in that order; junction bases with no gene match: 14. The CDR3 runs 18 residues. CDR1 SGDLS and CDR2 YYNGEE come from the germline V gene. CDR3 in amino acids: CASSVAWTPAGTTYEQYF. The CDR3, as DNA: TGTGCCAGCAGCGTAGCTTGGACCCCAGCGGGAACCACCTACGAGCAGTACTTC.

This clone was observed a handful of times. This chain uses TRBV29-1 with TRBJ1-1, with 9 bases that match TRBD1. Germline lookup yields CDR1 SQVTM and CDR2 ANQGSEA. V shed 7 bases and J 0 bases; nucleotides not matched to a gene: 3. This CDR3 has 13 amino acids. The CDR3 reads CSARTGVNTEAFF. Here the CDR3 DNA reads TGCAGCGCTCGGACAGGGGTGAACACTGAAGCTTTCTTT.

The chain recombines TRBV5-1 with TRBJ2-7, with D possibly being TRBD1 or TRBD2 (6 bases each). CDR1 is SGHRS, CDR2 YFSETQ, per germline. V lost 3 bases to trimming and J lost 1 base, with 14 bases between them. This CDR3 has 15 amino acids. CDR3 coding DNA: TGCGCCAGCAGCTCCATAGGGGGGCCTTCCTACGAGCAGTACTTC. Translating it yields CASSSIGGPSYEQYF. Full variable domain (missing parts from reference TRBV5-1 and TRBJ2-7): KAGVTQTPRYLIKTRGQQVTLSCSPISGHRSVSWYQQTPGQGLQFLFEYFSETQRNKGNFPGRFSGRQFSNSRSEMNVSTLELGDSALYLCASSSIGGPSYEQYFGPGTRLTVT.

The CDR3 coding sequence is TGTGCCATCAAAGGACAGGGGAAACTCTCTGGAAACACCATATATTTT. It codes for CAIKGQGKLSGNTIYF. The rearrangement links TRBV10-3 to TRBJ1-3, with 9 bases fitting TRBD1. The junction had 7 bases not matched to a gene; V was cut back by 7 bases and J by 0 bases. Looked up from germline, CDR1 is ENHRY and CDR2 is SYGVKD. This CDR3 region has 16 residues.

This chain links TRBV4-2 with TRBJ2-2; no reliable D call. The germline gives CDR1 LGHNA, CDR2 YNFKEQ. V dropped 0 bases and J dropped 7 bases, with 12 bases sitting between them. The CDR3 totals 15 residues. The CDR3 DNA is TGTGCCAGCAGCCAAGATCTGACGGTGGGCGGGGAGCTGTTTTTT. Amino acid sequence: CASSQDLTVGGELFF.